This T cell receptor beta chain was sequenced for a study of blood T cell repertoires in COVID-19. Overall study context: Sources were T cells, B-cell-depleted T cells, or PBMCs; the material itself was cDNA or gDNA.

The germline V gene has CDR1 MNHEY and CDR2 SVGEGT. The V end was cut by 5 bases, the J end by 6 bases, with 17 bases between. This CDR3 spans 15 amino acids. In the original analysis: By means of reference gene primer amplification, nucleated cell counts were estimated. Assay used: immunoSEQ multiplex PCR; TCRdb lists only in-frame clones, some missing. The DNA gave D and trimming, while V, J and clone size come from that table. Among 200,000 to 300,000 clones listed, around 89% were seen once. The chain employs TRBV6-2 or TRBV6-3 and TRBJ2-1; D may be TRBD2 (5 bases). The material sequenced was peripheral blood. This TCR was recovered from a woman aged 30 to 39 with COVID-19, enrolled during active disease. The CDR3 DNA reads as TGTGCCAGCAGTCCGCAGGACTCGAATGTCAATGAGCAGTTCTTC. This encodes CASSPQDSNVNEQFF.